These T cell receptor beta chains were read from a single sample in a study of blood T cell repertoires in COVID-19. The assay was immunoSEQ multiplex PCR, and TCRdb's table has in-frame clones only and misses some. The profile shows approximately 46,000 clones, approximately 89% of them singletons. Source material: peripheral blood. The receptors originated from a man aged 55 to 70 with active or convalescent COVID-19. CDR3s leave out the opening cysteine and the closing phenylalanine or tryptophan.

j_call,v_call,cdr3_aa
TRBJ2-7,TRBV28,ASSPGGARNEQY
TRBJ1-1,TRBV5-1,ASSFDTGVSTEAF
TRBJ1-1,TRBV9,ASSVDPHRVGTEAF
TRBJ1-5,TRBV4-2,ASSQDYAGANQPQH
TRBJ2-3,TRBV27,ASSYLTRSTDTQY
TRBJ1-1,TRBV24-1,ATSVRQSPLNTEAF
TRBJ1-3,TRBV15,ATSMGTANSGNTIY
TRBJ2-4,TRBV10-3,AISEGIGFYIQY
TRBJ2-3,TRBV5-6,ASSLGDRDTDTQY
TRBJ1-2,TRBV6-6,ASSYSREDYT
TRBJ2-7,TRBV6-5,ASIYREDFYEQY
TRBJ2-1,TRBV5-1,ASSLEGGLNNEQF
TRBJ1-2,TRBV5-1,ASSVDRGLNYGYT
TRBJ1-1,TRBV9,ASSVVTYVGEAF
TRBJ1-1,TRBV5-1,ASTVGTGDTEAF
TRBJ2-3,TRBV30,AWRGTKRGGSTDTQY
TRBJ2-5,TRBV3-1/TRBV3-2,ASSQGPSEETQY
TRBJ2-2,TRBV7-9,ASSSSALAGVGELF
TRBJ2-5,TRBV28,ASSLPSGGAGQETQY
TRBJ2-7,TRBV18,ASSPSGTGDLDEQY
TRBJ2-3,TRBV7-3,ASGINRGAQY
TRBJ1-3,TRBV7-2,ASSSQSGSFGNTIY
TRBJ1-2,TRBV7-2,ASSLAPYRDRGTYGYT
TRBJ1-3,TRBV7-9,ASSLSSGNTIY
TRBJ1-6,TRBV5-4,ASSLEMGGNSPLH
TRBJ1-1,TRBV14,ASSQDLKGKAF
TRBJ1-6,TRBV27,ASSPPGQANSPLH
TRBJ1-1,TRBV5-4,ASSPTGTGKRYAEAF
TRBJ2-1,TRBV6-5,ASSHGGLGDNEQF
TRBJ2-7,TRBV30,AWSGREGLQY
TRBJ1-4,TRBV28,ASDSLEGGGEKLF
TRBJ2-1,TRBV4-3,ASSHLSGGAYNEQF
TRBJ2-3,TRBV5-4,ASINSGGPSTDTQY
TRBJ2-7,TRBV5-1,ASSQGYEQY
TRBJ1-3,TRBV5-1,ASSLGPGGGNTIY
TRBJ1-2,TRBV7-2,ASSFMPSDSNYGYT
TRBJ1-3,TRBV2,ASRPQGPGNTIY
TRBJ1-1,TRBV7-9,ASSFGFEGTEAF
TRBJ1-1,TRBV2,ASSVDGSTEAF
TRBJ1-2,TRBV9,ASSEGQGRDGYT
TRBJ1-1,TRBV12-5,ASGWGGRVVTEAF
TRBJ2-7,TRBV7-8,ASSLAPGHYYYEQY
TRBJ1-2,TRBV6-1,ASSETRMYGYT
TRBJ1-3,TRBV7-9,ASSSRWGNTIY
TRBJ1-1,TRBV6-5,ASIRGDTEAF
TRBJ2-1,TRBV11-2,ASSPGDNEQF
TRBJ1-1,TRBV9,ASSDSVQGRRTEAF
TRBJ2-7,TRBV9,ASSVTPGGDSYEQY
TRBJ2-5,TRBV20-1,SASLRGRQETQY
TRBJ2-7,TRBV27,ASSFNEGARDEQY
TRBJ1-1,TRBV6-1,ASSEAEGTTAF